This T cell receptor (beta chain) was recorded in a study of cytomegalovirus exposure and HLA in healthy donors. Primers for the PCR totalled 60 Vbeta and 13 Jbeta. Repertoires were generated with immunoSEQ multiplex PCR, while TCRdb's copy carries only in-frame clones and drops some. This table holds roughly 240,000 clones, roughly 80% found once. This CDR3 is 13 amino acids long. Germline V CDR1 and CDR2: ENHRY, SYGVKD. The ends were cut back, 3 bases at V and 6 bases at J, with 11 bases in the middle. This clonotype originated in a woman aged 40 to 50 in good health and CMV-seropositive. The sequenced sample was PBMCs. The chain couples TRBV10-3 to TRBJ1-2; D remains ambiguous. The CDR3, as DNA: TGTGCCATCAGTGATGGACCGGGGAATGGCTACACCTTC. Protein: CAISDGPGNGYTF.